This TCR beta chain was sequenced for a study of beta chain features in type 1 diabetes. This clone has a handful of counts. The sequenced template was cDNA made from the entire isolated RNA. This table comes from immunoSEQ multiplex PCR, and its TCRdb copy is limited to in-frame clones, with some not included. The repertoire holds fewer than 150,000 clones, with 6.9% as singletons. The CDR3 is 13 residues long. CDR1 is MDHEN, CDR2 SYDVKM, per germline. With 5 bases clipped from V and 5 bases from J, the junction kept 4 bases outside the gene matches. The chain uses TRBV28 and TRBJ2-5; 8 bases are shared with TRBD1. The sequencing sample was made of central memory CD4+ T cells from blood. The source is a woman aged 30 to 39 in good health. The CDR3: CASSGQGLETQYF. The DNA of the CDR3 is TGTGCCAGCAGTGGACAGGGACTGGAGACCCAGTACTTC.